This TCR beta chain is from a study of T-cell memory formation after mild COVID-19. Notes on the study in general: Some clones that responded were present in memory (sampled pre-infection), which suggests cross-reactive memory joined. The authors did not confirm SARS-CoV-2 specificity of second-wave clones peaking day 37.

A note on this clonotype: Its antigen is currently unknown.

CDR1 is LNHDA and CDR2 is SQIVND in the germline V gene (reference sequence). V was pared by 6 bases and J by 6 bases, with 9 bases of the junction left unmatched. CDR3 length: 14 amino acids. The authors produced TCR alpha and TCR beta cDNA libraries with sample barcodes and UMIs by 5'RACE using constant-segment primers. Each CDR3 protein gets one entry after TCRdb re-called the 5' RACE reads with MiXCR. The sample has 470,000 or so distinct CDR3 sequences; roughly 18% are singletons. Sequencing used PBMCs or a T cell subset sorted from them (not recorded which). The rearrangement joins TRBV19 to TRBJ1-1, with TRBD1 matching 8 bases. This sequence originates from an adult woman who had mild COVID-19 (a few samples of this study predate the infection). Cell type and time point are not known. The CDR3 region has the DNA TGTGCCAGTAGCAGGACAGGGACGGTTCCTGAAGCTTTCTTT. Its protein is CASSRTGTVPEAFF.